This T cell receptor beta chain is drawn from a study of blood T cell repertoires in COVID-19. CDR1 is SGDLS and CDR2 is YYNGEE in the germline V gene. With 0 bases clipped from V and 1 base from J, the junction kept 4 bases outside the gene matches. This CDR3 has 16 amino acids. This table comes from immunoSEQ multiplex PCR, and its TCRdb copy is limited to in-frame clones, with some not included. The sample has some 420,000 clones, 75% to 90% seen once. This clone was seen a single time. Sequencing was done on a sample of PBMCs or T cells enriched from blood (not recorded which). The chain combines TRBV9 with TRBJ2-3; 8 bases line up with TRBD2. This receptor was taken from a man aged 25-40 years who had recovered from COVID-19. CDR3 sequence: CASSVAAGAGTDTQYF. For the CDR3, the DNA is TGTGCCAGCAGCGTAGCAGCGGGAGCCGGCACAGATACGCAGTATTTT.